This TCR beta chain was obtained from a study of cytomegalovirus exposure and HLA in healthy donors. TCRdb's table, derived via immunoSEQ multiplex PCR, lists solely in-frame clones and lacks some. The sample contains a few hundred thousand clones, 85% to 90% of which appear only once. Separate from the roughly 700-subject first cohort was the approximately 130-subject validation cohort, to which the donors belonged. General study results and limits: CMV antigen specificity of a few CMV-associated chains was confirmed in vitro. The tendency of first-cohort TCR clusters to co-occur in the 120 or so validation repertoires was identified by a subsequent analysis.

Notes on this clone: The antigen remains undetermined.

The CDR3 is 15 amino acids. The sample comprised PBMCs. The source of this sequence is a woman under 30 in good health and CMV-seronegative. This sequence joins TRBV21-1 and TRBJ2-7; no check of the table's D call, TRBD2, against the DNA was made. TRBV21-1 is shown as a pseudogene. CDR3 residues: CASSPLLEGPYEQYV. Here the CDR3 DNA reads TGTGCCAGCAGCCCCTTGTTGGAGGGACCATACGAGCAGTACGTC.